This TCR beta chain appears in the sequencing data of a study of response to subunit inactivated influenza vaccine. Study conclusions and caveats: Each seasonal influenza vaccination recruits few new T cells, the authors suggested.

TCRdb independently ran MiXCR on the RT-PCR reads; one entry per CDR3 protein. The sample holds about 830,000 distinct CDR3 sequences, less than 20% seen once. On this clonotype: Its matching antigen is unknown.

The ends were cut back, 0 bases at V and 0 bases at J, with 6 bases in the middle. Germline V gene data show CDR1 as DFQATT and CDR2 as SNEGSKA (reference sequence). This CDR3 contains 14 residues. This clonotype originated in a man aged 45-65 years who received an inactivated influenza vaccine. The material was PBMCs from blood, obtained approximately 5 days after vaccination. The V call is TRBV20-1, the J call TRBJ2-1; D call uncertain. Written as DNA, the CDR3 is TGCAGTGCTAGAGACACCGTCTCCTACAATGAGCAGTTCTTC. Its protein product is CSARDTVSYNEQFF.